The present T cell receptor beta chain was sequenced within a study of cytomegalovirus exposure and HLA in healthy donors. About the study: Among approximately 390 genotyped donors, about 80% fell in the Caucasian-associated ancestry cluster. Findings and limits, study-wide: Within a later analysis, the majority of CMV-associated TCR beta chains appeared HLA-restricted. Data from an earlier analysis indicated that most TCR beta V segments were productive either about 90% or about 30% of the time.

The V end was cut by 1 base, the J end by 5 bases, with 7 bases between. The CDR3 runs to 13 residues. The germline V gene encodes CDR1 SGHRS and CDR2 YFSETQ. About this clone: Its antigen is currently unknown.

The study ran its PCR with 60 Vbeta and 13 Jbeta primers. Source study methods: Later, some 79 million unique TCR beta chains were counted in an analysis, and roughly 11 million of them were shared. The assay was immunoSEQ multiplex PCR, and TCRdb's table has in-frame clones only and misses some. From that table come the V and J calls and clone size; the DNA was used to work out D and trimming. Of fewer than 130,000 clones listed, approximately 83% are singletons. The sample consisted of PBMCs. This receptor was obtained from a man aged 35-49 years in good health and CMV-seronegative. This chain links TRBV5-1 with TRBJ1-5, with D possibly being TRBD1 (5 bases). CDR3 in DNA: TGCGCCAGCAGCTTGATAGGGGATCAGCCCCAGCATTTT. Translating gives CASSLIGDQPQHF.